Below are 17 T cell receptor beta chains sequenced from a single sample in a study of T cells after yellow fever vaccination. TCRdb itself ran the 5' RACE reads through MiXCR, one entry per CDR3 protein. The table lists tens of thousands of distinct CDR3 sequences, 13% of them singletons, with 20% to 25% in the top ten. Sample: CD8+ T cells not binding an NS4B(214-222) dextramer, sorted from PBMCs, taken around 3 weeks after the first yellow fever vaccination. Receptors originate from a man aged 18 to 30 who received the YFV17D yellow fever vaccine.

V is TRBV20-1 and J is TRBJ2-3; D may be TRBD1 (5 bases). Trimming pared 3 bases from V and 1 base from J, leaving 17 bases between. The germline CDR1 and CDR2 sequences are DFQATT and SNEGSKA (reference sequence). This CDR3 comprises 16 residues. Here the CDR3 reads CSASRPRALRTDTQYF. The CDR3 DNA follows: TGCAGTGCTAGTAGACCCAGGGCGCTACGCACAGATACGCAGTATTTT.

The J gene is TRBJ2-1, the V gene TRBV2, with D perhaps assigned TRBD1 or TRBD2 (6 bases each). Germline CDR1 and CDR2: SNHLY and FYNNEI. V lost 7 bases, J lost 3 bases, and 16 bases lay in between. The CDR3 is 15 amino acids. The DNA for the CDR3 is TGTGCCAGCATTCCCCAAGGGGGGTTCTACAATGAGCAGTTCTTC. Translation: CASIPQGGFYNEQFF. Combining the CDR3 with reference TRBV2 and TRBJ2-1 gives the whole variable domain EPEVTQTPSHQVTQMGQEVILRCVPISNHLYFYWYRQILGQKVEFLVSFYNNEISEKSEIFDDQFSVERPDGSNFTLKIRSTKLEDSAMYFCASIPQGGFYNEQFFGPGTRLTVL.

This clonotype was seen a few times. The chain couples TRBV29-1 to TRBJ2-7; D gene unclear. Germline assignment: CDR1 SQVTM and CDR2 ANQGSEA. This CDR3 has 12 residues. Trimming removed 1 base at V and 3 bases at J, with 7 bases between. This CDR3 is CSVEGPGYEQYF. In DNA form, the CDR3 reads TGCAGCGTTGAAGGGCCGGGCTACGAGCAGTACTTC.

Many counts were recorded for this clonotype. CDR3 amino acids: CSATLRDPYEQYF. The CDR3 bases are TGCAGTGCTACGCTCCGGGACCCTTACGAGCAGTACTTC. The chain employs TRBV20-1 and TRBJ2-7; D is perhaps TRBD1 or TRBD2 (5 bases each). From germline, CDR1 is DFQATT and CDR2 SNEGSKA (reference sequence). Between the trimmed V and J ends, which lost 4 bases and 4 bases, there was a span of 14 bases. This CDR3 has 13 amino acids.

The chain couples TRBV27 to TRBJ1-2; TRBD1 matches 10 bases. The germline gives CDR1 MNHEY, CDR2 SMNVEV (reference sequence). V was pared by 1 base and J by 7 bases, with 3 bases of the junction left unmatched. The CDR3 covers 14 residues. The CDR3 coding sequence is TGTGCCAGCAGTTTATATGGGACAGGGGCTGGCTACACCTTC. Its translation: CASSLYGTGAGYTF.

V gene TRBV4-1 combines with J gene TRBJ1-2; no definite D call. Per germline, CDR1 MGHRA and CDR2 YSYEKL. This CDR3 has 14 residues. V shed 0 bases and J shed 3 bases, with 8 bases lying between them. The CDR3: CASSQELGYYGYTF. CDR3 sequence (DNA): TGCGCCAGCAGCCAAGAGCTGGGATACTATGGCTACACCTTC.

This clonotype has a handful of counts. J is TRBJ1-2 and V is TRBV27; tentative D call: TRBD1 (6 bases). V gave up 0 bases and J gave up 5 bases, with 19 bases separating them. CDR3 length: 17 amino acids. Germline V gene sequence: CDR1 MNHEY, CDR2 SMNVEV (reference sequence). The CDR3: CASSLSTLGGARYGYTF. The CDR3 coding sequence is TGTGCCAGCAGTTTATCGACGCTGGGGGGGGCGCGTTATGGCTACACCTTC.

CDR3 nucleotide sequence: TGTGCCAGTAGTATTTGGACTAGCGGGAGCACAGATACGCAGTATTTT. Encoded protein: CASSIWTSGSTDTQYF. The rearrangement joins TRBV19 to TRBJ2-3, with 11 nucleotides matching TRBD2. The CDR3 consists of 16 residues. CDR1 LNHDA and CDR2 SQIVND come from the germline V gene (reference sequence). The junction had 2 bases not matched to a gene; V was cut back by 3 bases and J by 0 bases.

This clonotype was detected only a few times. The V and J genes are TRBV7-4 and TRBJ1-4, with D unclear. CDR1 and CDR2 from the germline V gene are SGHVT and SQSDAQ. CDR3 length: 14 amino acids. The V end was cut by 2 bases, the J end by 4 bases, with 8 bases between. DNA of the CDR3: TGTGCCAGCAGCTTACCCCACTTTAATGAAAAACTGTTTTTT. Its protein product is CASSLPHFNEKLFF.

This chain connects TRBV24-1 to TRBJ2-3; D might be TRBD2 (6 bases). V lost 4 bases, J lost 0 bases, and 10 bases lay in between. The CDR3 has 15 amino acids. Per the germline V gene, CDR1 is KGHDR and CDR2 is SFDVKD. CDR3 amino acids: CATSDPGTSTDTQYF. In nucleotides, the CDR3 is TGTGCCACCAGTGACCCTGGGACTAGCACAGATACGCAGTATTTT.

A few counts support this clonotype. DNA of the CDR3: TGTGCCAGCAGCCCCGGGACAGGGTTCGGCTCCTATAATTCACCCCTCCACTTT. Its translation: CASSPGTGFGSYNSPLHF. V is TRBV11-1 and J is TRBJ1-6; TRBD1 matches 9 bases. The length of the CDR3 is 18 residues. J was trimmed by 0 bases and V by 5 bases; bases with no gene match: 8. The germline V gene encodes CDR1 SGHAT and CDR2 FQDESV (reference sequence).

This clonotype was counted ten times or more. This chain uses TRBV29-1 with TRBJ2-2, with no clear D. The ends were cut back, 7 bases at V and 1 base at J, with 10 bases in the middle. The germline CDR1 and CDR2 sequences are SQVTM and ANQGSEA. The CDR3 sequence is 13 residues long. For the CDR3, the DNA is TGCAGCGCCCTAGGGTGGAACACCGGGGAGCTGTTTTTT. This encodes CSALGWNTGELFF.

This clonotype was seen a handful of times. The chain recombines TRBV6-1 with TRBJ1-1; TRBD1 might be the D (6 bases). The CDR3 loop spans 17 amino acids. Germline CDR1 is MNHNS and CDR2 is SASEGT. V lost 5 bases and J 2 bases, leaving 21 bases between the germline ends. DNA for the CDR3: TGTGCCAGCAGTACCTCAGGGGTTGGTAACCTTAACACTGAAGCTTTCTTT. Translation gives CASSTSGVGNLNTEAFF.

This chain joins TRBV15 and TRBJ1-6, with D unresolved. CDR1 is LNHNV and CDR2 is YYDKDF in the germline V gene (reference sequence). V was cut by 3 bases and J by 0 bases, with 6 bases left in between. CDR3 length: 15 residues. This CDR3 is CATSSTSSYNSPLHF. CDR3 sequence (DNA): TGTGCCACCAGCAGCACGAGCTCCTATAATTCACCCCTCCACTTT.

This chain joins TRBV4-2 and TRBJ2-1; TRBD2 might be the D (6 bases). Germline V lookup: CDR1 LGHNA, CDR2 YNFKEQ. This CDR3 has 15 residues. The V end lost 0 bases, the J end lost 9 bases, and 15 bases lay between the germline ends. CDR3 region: CASSQEEGSAGEQFF. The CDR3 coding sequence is TGTGCCAGCAGCCAAGAGGAGGGAAGTGCGGGTGAGCAGTTCTTC.

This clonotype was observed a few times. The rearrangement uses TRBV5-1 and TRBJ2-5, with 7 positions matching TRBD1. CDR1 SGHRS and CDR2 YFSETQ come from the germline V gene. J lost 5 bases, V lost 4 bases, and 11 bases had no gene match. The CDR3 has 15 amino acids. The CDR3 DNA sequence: TGCGCCAGCAGCGGCCGACAGGGTCGGCTGGAGACCCAGTACTTC. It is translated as CASSGRQGRLETQYF.

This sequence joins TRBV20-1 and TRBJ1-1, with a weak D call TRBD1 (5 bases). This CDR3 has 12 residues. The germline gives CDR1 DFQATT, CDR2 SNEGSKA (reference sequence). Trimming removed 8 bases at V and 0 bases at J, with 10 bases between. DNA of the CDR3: TGCAGTACAGTCAGGGTGAACACTGAAGCTTTCTTT. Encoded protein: CSTVRVNTEAFF.